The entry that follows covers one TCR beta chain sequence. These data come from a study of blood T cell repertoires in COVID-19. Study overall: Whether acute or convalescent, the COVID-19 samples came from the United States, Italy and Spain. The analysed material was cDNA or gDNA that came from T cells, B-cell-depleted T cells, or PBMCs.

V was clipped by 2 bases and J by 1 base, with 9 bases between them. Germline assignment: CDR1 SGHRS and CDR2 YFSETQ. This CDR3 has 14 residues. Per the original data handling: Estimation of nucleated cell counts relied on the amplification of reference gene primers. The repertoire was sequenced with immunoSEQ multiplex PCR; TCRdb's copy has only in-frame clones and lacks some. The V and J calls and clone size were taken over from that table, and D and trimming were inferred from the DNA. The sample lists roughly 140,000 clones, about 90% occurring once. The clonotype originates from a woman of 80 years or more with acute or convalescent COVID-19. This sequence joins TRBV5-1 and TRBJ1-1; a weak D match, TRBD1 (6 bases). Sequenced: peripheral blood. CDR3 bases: TGCGCCAGCAGCTTACAGGGTACGAACACTGAAGCTTTCTTT. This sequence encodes CASSLQGTNTEAFF.